The 20 T cell receptor beta chains given below trace back to one sample, sequenced in a study of monozygotic twins with inflammatory bowel disease. TCRdb reprocessed the 5' RACE reads, with one entry per CDR3 protein and no DNA. The table lists about 93,000 distinct CDR3 sequences. The sequencing input was blood. Receptors originate from a human donor with ulcerative colitis or Crohn's disease, or a healthy co-twin of an affected twin (not recorded which).

The rearrangement links TRBV12-3 or TRBV12-4 to TRBJ1-2. CDR3 length: 15 amino acids. This chain's CDR3 is CASSLFRGIRSGYTF.

The chain employs TRBV2 and TRBJ1-1. From germline, CDR1 is SNHLY and CDR2 FYNNEI. The CDR3 contains 14 residues. Here the CDR3 reads CASSEQVMNTEAFF.

This rearrangement joins TRBV29-1 to TRBJ2-6. The CDR3 totals 17 residues. From germline, CDR1 is SQVTM and CDR2 ANQGSEA. CDR3 sequence reads: CSVGAGEWASGANVLTF.

The V and J genes are TRBV27 and TRBJ1-4; TCRdb picks TRBD1, but there is no DNA to check that call. The CDR3 runs 16 residues. CDR1 and CDR2 (germline): MNHEY, SMNVEV (reference sequence). The CDR3 sequence: CASSSRGRGANEKLFF. Full variable domain (rest looked up from reference TRBV27 and TRBJ1-4): EAQVTQNPRYLITVTGKKLTVTCSQNMNHEYMSWYRQDPGLGLRQIYYSMNVEVTDKGDVPEGYKVSRKEKRNFPLILESPSPNQTSLYFCASSSRGRGANEKLFFGSGTQLSVL.

The chain combines TRBV5-1 with TRBJ1-1. CDR1 SGHRS and CDR2 YFSETQ come from the germline V gene. The CDR3 is made up of 16 amino acids. CDR3 amino acids: CASSPTSGVSDTEAFF.

The CDR3 here is CSVEGYTEAFF. This rearrangement joins TRBV29-1 to TRBJ1-1. The length of the CDR3 is 11 residues. Germline CDR1 SQVTM, CDR2 ANQGSEA.

Here the CDR3 reads CASSSEGQGTSSPLHF. The rearrangement joins TRBV5-1 to TRBJ1-6; absent DNA, TCRdb's TRBD1 call cannot be checked. The CDR3 is made up of 16 amino acids. Per the germline V gene, CDR1 is SGHRS and CDR2 is YFSETQ.

The rearrangement uses TRBV30 and TRBJ1-4; the TCRdb call, TRBD1, lacks DNA for checking. CDR1 GTSNPN and CDR2 SVGIG come from the germline V gene (reference sequence). The CDR3 consists of 16 residues. CDR3 loop: CAWSPYDRAHSEKLFF.

The chain is built from TRBV10-2 and TRBJ1-2; TCRdb selects TRBD1, and the lack of DNA leaves this call unchecked. The germline gives CDR1 WSHSY, CDR2 SAAADI. The CDR3 has 13 residues. The CDR3 reads CASSVREGYGYTF.

The chain carries TRBV9 and TRBJ2-5; TCRdb's D call of TRBD1 is untestable without DNA. This CDR3 contains 15 residues. The germline CDR1 and CDR2 sequences are SGDLS and YYNGEE. CDR3: CASSVGQGKQETQYF.

J is TRBJ2-1 and V is TRBV20-1; the TCRdb call, TRBD2, lacks DNA for checking. This CDR3 has 15 amino acids. Looked up from germline, CDR1 is DFQATT and CDR2 is SNEGSKA (reference sequence). The CDR3 here is CSADFGSGAYNEQFF.

The chain combines TRBV12-3 or TRBV12-4 with TRBJ1-3; the D call from TCRdb, TRBD1, cannot be confirmed without DNA. The CDR3 totals 15 residues. The CDR3 here is CASSPTRGAGNTIYF.

This chain joins TRBV7-9 and TRBJ1-1. The CDR3 loop spans 14 amino acids. Germline assignment: CDR1 SEHNR and CDR2 FQNEAQ (reference sequence). CDR3 residues: CASRLPGRPTEAFF.

This chain connects TRBV20-1 to TRBJ2-1; TCRdb's assignment of TRBD1 cannot be checked, as there is no DNA. This CDR3 has 14 residues. CDR1 and CDR2 from the germline V gene are DFQATT and SNEGSKA (reference sequence). CDR3 amino acids: CSARDRDSINEQFF.

The chain has TRBV5-1 and TRBJ2-7. Germline loops: CDR1 SGHRS, CDR2 YFSETQ. The CDR3 is 14 residues long. This chain's CDR3 is CASSGGWNGDEQYF. Full variable domain (rest looked up from reference TRBV5-1 and TRBJ2-7): KAGVTQTPRYLIKTRGQQVTLSCSPISGHRSVSWYQQTPGQGLQFLFEYFSETQRNKGNFPGRFSGRQFSNSRSEMNVSTLELGDSALYLCASSGGWNGDEQYFGPGTRLTVT.

The V and J genes are TRBV5-1 and TRBJ2-3. This CDR3 comprises 14 residues. CDR1 and CDR2 from the germline V gene are SGHRS and YFSETQ. The CDR3: CASSLGGVTDTQYF.

The rearrangement uses TRBV12-3 or TRBV12-4 and TRBJ1-4. This CDR3 has 13 amino acids. CDR3 loop: CASSQATNEKLFF.

The rearrangement uses TRBV18 and TRBJ1-6; TCRdb proposes TRBD1, but this gene call is untestable without DNA. CDR3 length: 14 residues. Germline lookup yields CDR1 KGHSH and CDR2 LQKENI. CDR3: CASSPVGDVSPLHF.

The rearrangement links TRBV20-1 to TRBJ2-1. This CDR3 contains 15 residues. From germline, CDR1 is DFQATT and CDR2 SNEGSKA (reference sequence). This CDR3 reads CSARVLVVSYNEQFF.

The rearrangement uses TRBV20-1 and TRBJ2-3; TCRdb's D gene call, TRBD1, goes unchecked for lack of DNA. The CDR3 spans 13 residues. CDR1 is DFQATT, CDR2 SNEGSKA, per germline (reference sequence). CDR3 region: CSARAGGTDTQYF.